This section outlines one TCR beta chain sequence together with its context. Its antigen is currently unknown. Time point: after neoadjuvant nivolumab, at surgical resection. This sample was included in a study of neoadjuvant anti-PD-1 for oral cavity cancer. Study-level points and caveats: Higher pretreatment Treg/Th17 ratios tracked higher pretreatment blood clonality.

Germline values: CDR1 SGHVS, CDR2 FQNEAQ. V was clipped by 4 bases and J by 3 bases, with 22 bases between them. The CDR3 covers 17 residues. Using immunoSEQ multiplex PCR, the repertoire was profiled, and TCRdb retains in-frame clones only, with some absent. Of under 8,500 clones listed, roughly 74% were seen once; the top ten hold 2.5% to 3%. The receptor's source is a person aged 35 to 85 with oral cavity squamous cell carcinoma. This chain joins TRBV7-8 and TRBJ2-7; D call uncertain. Sequenced here: PBMCs, sampled after nivolumab (anti-PD-1) treatment. The CDR3 nucleotides are TGTGCCAGCAGCTCAGACCAGATCGGAGAGCCCCACTACGAGCAGTACTTC. This encodes CASSSDQIGEPHYEQYF. Together with reference TRBV7-8 and TRBJ2-7, the CDR3 gives the full variable domain: GAGVSQSPRYKVAKRGQDVALRCDPISGHVSLFWYQQALGQGPEFLTYFQNEAQLDKSGLPSDRFFAERPEGSVSTLKIQRTQQEDSAVYLCASSSDQIGEPHYEQYFGPGTRLTVT.